The clone carrying this T cell receptor (beta chain) was observed a single time. Unmatched junction bases numbered 7, after V lost 0 bases and J lost 2 bases. CDR3 length equals 16 residues. CDR1 is SGDLS and CDR2 is YYNGEE in the germline V gene. Per the original data handling: Amplification from reference gene primers served as the basis for estimated nucleated cell counts. Sequencing was performed with immunoSEQ multiplex PCR; in TCRdb, only in-frame clones are kept and a portion is missing. D and trimming were read from the DNA, whereas the V and J calls and clone size are those reported in that table. The sample lists some 250,000 clones, 70% to 90% occurring once. These data come from a study of blood T cell repertoires in COVID-19. Study summary: Samples came from the United States, Italy and Spain, spanning acute and convalescent COVID-19. From T cells, B-cell-depleted T cells, or PBMCs came the material, which was cDNA or gDNA.

The V and J genes are TRBV9 and TRBJ2-5; TRBD1 agrees at 7 bases. Sequenced input: peripheral blood. This TCR derives from a woman aged 30 to 39 who had recovered from COVID-19. The CDR3, as DNA: TGTGCCAGCAGCGTAGAAGGGACAGCCGTTCAAGAGACCCAGTACTTC. As protein: CASSVEGTAVQETQYF.